The clone carrying this T cell receptor beta chain was detected a few times. What it binds is not known. This sample is drawn from a study of CD8 T cells in ankylosing spondylitis. CDR1 SGHTA and CDR2 FQGNSA come from the germline V gene. With 1 base removed from V and 0 bases from J, the gap between germline ends came to 7 bases. The CDR3 spans 15 residues. Study-wide points: Reactive arthritis synovial fluid and blood were previously reported to contain some motif variants. About eight highly homologous variants made up a TCR beta motif that seemed to typify ankylosing spondylitis blood. In ankylosing spondylitis patients, matched synovial fluid reportedly showed significant enrichment of disease-linked clones.

By quantitative 5'-RACE with molecular barcodes, the TCR beta libraries were made. Each CDR3 protein gets one entry after TCRdb re-called the 5' RACE reads with MiXCR. The sample comprises about 540,000 distinct CDR3 sequences, approximately 12% of which are singletons, and approximately 6.2% rests with the top ten. The source is a male donor with ankylosing spondylitis. The V and J genes are TRBV7-2 and TRBJ2-4; D remains unclear. The sequenced sample was blood, either unsorted or a sorted T cell fraction (not recorded which). Here the CDR3 DNA reads TGTGCCAGCAGCTTAGGGGTACAAGCCAAAAACATTCAGTACTTC. Amino acid sequence: CASSLGVQAKNIQYF.